What follows describes a single T cell receptor beta chain. Its antigen is undetermined. The data belong to a study of T cell responses to AZD1222 COVID-19 vaccine. Data came from immunoSEQ multiplex PCR; TCRdb stores just in-frame clones and leaves some out. The sample consists of 100,000 to 150,000 clones, about 89% of them appearing once. Points from the study as a whole: Clonal diversity was possibly underestimated; the donors were predominantly white British and more often female.

The sequence was obtained from an adult in good health. Sequencing used peripheral blood, obtained on day 0 of AZD1222 vaccination.

Written as DNA, the CDR3 is TGTGCCAGCAGCGTCGACAGGACTAGCGGGACCGAGCAGTACTTC. Protein sequence: CASSVDRTSGTEQYF. The J gene is TRBJ2-7, the V gene TRBV9, with 12 positions matching TRBD2. The CDR3 has 15 amino acids. Germline CDR1 is SGDLS and CDR2 is YYNGEE. V shed 2 bases, J shed 6 bases, and the junction held 6 bases outside the gene matches.